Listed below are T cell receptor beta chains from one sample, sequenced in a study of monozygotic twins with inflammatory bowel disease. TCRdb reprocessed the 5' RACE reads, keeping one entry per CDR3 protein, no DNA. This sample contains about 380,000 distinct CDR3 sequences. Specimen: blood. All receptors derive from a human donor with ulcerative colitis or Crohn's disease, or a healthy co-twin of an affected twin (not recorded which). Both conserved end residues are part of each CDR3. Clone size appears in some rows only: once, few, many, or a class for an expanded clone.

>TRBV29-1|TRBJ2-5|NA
CSVNRQGETQYF
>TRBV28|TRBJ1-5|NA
CASINQQYSNQPQHF
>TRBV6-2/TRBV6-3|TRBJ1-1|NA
CASSYWQRSMNTEAFF
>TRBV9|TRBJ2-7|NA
CASSQSAGIGYEQYF
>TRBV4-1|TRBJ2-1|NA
CASRQQGSGNEQFF
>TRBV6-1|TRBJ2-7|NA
CASSRFNGPGQVPYEQYF
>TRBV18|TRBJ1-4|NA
CASSPDGSTNEKLFF
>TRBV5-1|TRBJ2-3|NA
CASSLLNRATDTQYF
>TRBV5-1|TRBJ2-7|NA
CASKSLFNGPYEQYF
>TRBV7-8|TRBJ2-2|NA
CASSLIGTGATGELFF
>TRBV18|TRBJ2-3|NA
CASSQGFSTDTQYF
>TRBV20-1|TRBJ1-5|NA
CSAREMTGANQPQHF
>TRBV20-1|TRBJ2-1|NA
CSAGRGGLLNEQFF
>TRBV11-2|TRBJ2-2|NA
CASRLTAANTGELFF
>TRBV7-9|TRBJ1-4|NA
CASSLAEVVGEKLFF
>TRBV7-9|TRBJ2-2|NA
CASSQARGSNTGELFF
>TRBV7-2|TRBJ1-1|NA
CASSLTVTEAFF
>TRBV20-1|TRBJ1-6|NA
CSARDSGSSNSPLHF
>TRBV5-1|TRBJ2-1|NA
CASSFGVNEQFF
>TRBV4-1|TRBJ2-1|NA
CASSQETSGAVHEQFF
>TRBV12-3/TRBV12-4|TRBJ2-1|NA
CASSLLGDFFNEQFF
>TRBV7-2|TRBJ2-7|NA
CASSLGSSGLAGSEQYF
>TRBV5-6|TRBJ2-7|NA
CASSLNIEQYF
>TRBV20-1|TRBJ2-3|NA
CSARVAGAIEDTQYF
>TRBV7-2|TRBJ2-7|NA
CASSLDSQGVSYEQYF
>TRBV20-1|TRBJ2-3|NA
CSAIIDRADTQYF
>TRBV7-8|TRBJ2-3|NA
CASSSRGRGTDTQYF
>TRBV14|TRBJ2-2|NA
CASSQIGGRTGELFF
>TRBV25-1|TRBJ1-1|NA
CASSVGQKQGANTEAFF
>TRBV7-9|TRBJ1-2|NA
CASSLVGVAGYGYTF
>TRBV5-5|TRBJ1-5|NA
CASSLRAGQYQPQHF
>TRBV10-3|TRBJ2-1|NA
CAISESGGIHEQFF
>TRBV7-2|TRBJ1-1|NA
CASNFRGVTEAFF
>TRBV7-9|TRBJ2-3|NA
CASSLSGGKLDTQYF
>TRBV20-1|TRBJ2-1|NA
CSARDWVGDNEQFF
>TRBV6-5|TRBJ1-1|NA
CASSYGRGTGTMNTEAFF
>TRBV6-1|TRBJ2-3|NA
CASSERGRVFTDTQYF
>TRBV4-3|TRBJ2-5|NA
CASSQVLGASGGQETQYF
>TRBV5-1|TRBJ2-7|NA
CASSFPTSGGEYEQYF
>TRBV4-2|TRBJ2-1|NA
CASSRATSGAVNEQFF
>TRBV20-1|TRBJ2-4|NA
CSAHGTGRNIQYF
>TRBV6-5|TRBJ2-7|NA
CASSSAYEQYF
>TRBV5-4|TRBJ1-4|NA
CASSSDTTNEKLFF
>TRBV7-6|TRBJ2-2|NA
CATQNEGSSAGELFF
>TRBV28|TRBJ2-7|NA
CASSLPGGEQYF
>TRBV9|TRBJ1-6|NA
CASSVGGGQGSSNSPLHF
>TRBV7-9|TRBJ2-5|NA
CASTWYSETQYF
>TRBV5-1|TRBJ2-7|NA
CASSPQASFFYEQYF
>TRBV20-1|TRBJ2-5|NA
CSATRGRGQIETQYF
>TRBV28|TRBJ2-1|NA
CASILGLAGENYNEQFF
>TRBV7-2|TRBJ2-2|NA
CASSLSVGGGRELFF
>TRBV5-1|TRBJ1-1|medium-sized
CASRDSDQEAFF
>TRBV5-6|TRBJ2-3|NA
CASSLVGAVSDTQYF
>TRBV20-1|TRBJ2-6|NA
CSARTQGSGANVLTF
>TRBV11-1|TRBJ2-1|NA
CASTSGTYNEQFF
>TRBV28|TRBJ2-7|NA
CASSLYGDNYEQYF
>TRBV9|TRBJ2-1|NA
CASSVARDRTRGSSYNEQFF
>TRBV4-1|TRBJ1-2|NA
CASSQDGSQNSF
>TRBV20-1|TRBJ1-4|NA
CSARDTTNEKLFF
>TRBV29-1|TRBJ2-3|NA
CSVGTSGEWDTQYF